A single T cell receptor (beta chain) is shown here with its context. Its specificity is not known. Libraries were prepared by immunoSEQ multiplex PCR; TCRdb keeps only in-frame clonotypes and omits some of them. This sample yields about 460,000 clones, of which 80% to 90% are seen a single time; more than 1.5% belongs to the top ten. The source of the sample is a study of Ad26.COV2.S vaccination and SARS-CoV-2 variants. As for the study in general: The donor was enrolled in the Ad26.COV2.S arm of the COV1001 trial.

The CDR3 sequence is 13 residues long. V lost 6 bases and J lost 6; bases outside the gene matches: 4. Germline loops: CDR1 SNHLY, CDR2 FYNNEI. Sample treatment: over 15 received Ad26.COV2.S at low or high dose, single or two shots; roughly 5 received placebo; per-sample allocation not given. Collection of samples fell on day 63 after the first vaccine or placebo injection. This vaccine is an Ad26 vector that expresses the Wuhan-strain SARS-CoV-2 spike. General study points: It was vaccine recipients, not placebo recipients, who had the higher spike-specific TCR breadth.

Here the sequenced sample was peripheral blood, taken in a trial of Ad26.COV2.S vaccine versus placebo. The rearrangement links TRBV2 to TRBJ1-5; 8 bases match TRBD1. The sequence was collected from a person aged 18 to 59 who received the Ad26.COV2.S COVID-19 vaccine or a placebo. The CDR3 DNA sequence: TGTGCCAGCAGCGCAGGGGGCCGTCAGCCCCAGCATTTT. This translates into CASSAGGRQPQHF. Full variable domain (outside the CDR3, taken from reference TRBV2 and TRBJ1-5): EPEVTQTPSHQVTQMGQEVILRCVPISNHLYFYWYRQILGQKVEFLVSFYNNEISEKSEIFDDQFSVERPDGSNFTLKIRSTKLEDSAMYFCASSAGGRQPQHFGDGTRLSIL.